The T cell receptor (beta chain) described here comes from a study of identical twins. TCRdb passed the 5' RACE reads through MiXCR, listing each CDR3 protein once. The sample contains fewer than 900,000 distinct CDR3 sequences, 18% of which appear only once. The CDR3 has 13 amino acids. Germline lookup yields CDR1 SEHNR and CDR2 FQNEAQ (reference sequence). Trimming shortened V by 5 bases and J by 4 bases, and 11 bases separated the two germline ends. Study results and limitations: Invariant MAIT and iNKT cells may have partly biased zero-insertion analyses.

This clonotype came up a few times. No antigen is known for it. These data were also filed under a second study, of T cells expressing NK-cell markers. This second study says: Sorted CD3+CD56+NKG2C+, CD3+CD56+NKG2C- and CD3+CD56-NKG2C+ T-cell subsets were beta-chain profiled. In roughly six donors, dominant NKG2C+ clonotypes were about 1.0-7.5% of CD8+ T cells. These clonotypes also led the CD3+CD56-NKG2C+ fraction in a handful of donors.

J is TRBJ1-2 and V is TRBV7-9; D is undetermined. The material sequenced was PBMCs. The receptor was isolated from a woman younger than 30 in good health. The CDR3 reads CASSVTKGYGYTF. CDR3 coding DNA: TGTGCCAGCAGCGTGACAAAAGGCTATGGCTACACCTTC.